The rows below give T cell receptor beta chains drawn from one sample of a study of T cell responses to AZD1222 COVID-19 vaccine. This table comes from immunoSEQ multiplex PCR, and its TCRdb copy is limited to in-frame clones, with some not included. The sample records 55,000 to 75,000 clones, less than 85% being singletons. The sample in question was peripheral blood, obtained on day 0 of MenACWY control vaccination. Source of these receptors: an adult in good health. CDR3s include the opening cysteine and the closing phenylalanine or tryptophan. Each record gives: CDR3 DNA, CDR3 protein, CDR3 length, V gene, J gene, D gene, clone size. A D gene is named only where the DNA matches it firmly. Clone size, where shown, is once, few, many, or a class for clones that have expanded.

DNA: TGCAGTGCTAGTCTCCCGGGAGCAGCAGGAAACACCATATATTTT
CDR3: CSASLPGAAGNTIYF
length: 15
V: TRBV20-1
J: TRBJ1-3
D: .
size: .

DNA: TGTGCCAGCAGCTTAAGGACAAAAACAACCACGTCGCAGTTCTTC
CDR3: CASSLRTKTTTSQFF
length: 15
V: TRBV11-1
J: TRBJ2-1
D: .
size: .

DNA: TGTGCCAGCAGTCTGACAGGTTTGGCCTCGCAGCCCCAGCATTTT
CDR3: CASSLTGLASQPQHF
length: 15
V: TRBV28
J: TRBJ1-5
D: .
size: .

DNA: TGTGCCAGCAGTTACGACAGGGGCCCAACCTCCTACAATGAGCAGTTCTTC
CDR3: CASSYDRGPTSYNEQFF
length: 17
V: TRBV6-2/TRBV6-3
J: TRBJ2-1
D: TRBD1
size: .

DNA: TGTGCCAGCAAGTTTACACAGGGAAACACCGGGGAGCTGTTTTTT
CDR3: CASKFTQGNTGELFF
length: 15
V: TRBV28
J: TRBJ2-2
D: .
size: .

DNA: TGTGCCACCAGCAGAGATAAGGAGGCGGGAGGAGGAGGTGAGCAGTTCTTC
CDR3: CATSRDKEAGGGGEQFF
length: 17
V: TRBV15
J: TRBJ2-1
D: TRBD2
size: .

DNA: TGTGCCAGCAGTGCAACCCTACAGGGAAACGAGCAGTACTTC
CDR3: CASSATLQGNEQYF
length: 14
V: TRBV27
J: TRBJ2-7
D: .
size: once

DNA: TGCGCCAGCAGGATTGGGCCGGGGACTAACAATGAGCAGTTCTTC
CDR3: CASRIGPGTNNEQFF
length: 15
V: TRBV5-1
J: TRBJ2-1
D: TRBD2
size: .

DNA: TGTGCCAGTAGTCAGAGCTCCTATAATTCACCCCTCCACTTT
CDR3: CASSQSSYNSPLHF
length: 14
V: TRBV19
J: TRBJ1-6
D: .
size: once

DNA: TGTGCCAGCAGTGCCCGGGACAGGGGGCGGAATGAGCAGTTCTTC
CDR3: CASSARDRGRNEQFF
length: 15
V: TRBV2
J: TRBJ2-1
D: TRBD1
size: .

DNA: TGTGCTAGTGGTCCGGACACCTCTGGAAACACCATATATTTT
CDR3: CASGPDTSGNTIYF
length: 14
V: TRBV12-5
J: TRBJ1-3
D: .
size: .

DNA: TGTGCCAGCTCACCATATAGATTGGACACCGGGAACGAGCAGTACTTC
CDR3: CASSPYRLDTGNEQYF
length: 16
V: TRBV18
J: TRBJ2-7
D: .
size: .

DNA: TGTGCCAGCTCACCACCGTCAGGGCGGCGAGAGCAGTACTTC
CDR3: CASSPPSGRREQYF
length: 14
V: TRBV18
J: TRBJ2-7
D: .
size: .

DNA: TGTGCCTGGAGGTTCTTTGGCCCGACTGAAGCTTTCTTT
CDR3: CAWRFFGPTEAFF
length: 13
V: TRBV30
J: TRBJ1-1
D: .
size: .

DNA: TGCGCCAGCAGCTCCGGGGCTGGAGTCAATGAGCAGTTCTTC
CDR3: CASSSGAGVNEQFF
length: 14
V: TRBV5-1
J: TRBJ2-1
D: .
size: .

DNA: TGTGCCAGCAGGCCCACTGGCGGGGACTACGAGCAGTACTTC
CDR3: CASRPTGGDYEQYF
length: 14
V: TRBV2
J: TRBJ2-7
D: .
size: .

DNA: TGCACCAGCAGCCAAGAGATAGCGGGAAGGACCTACTCCTACAATGAGCAGTTCTTC
CDR3: CTSSQEIAGRTYSYNEQFF
length: 19
V: TRBV1
J: TRBJ2-1
D: .
size: .

DNA: TGCGCCAGCAGTCTAGGGTCAGGTAATGAAAAACTGTTTTTT
CDR3: CASSLGSGNEKLFF
length: 14
V: TRBV23-1
J: TRBJ1-4
D: .
size: .

DNA: TGTGCCAGCAGTTTACACACGGCACCAACTAATGAAAAACTGTTTTTT
CDR3: CASSLHTAPTNEKLFF
length: 16
V: TRBV28
J: TRBJ1-4
D: .
size: once

DNA: TGTGCCAGCAGCTTAAAGGGACAGTTCTCCTCTGGGGCCAACGTCCTGACTTTC
CDR3: CASSLKGQFSSGANVLTF
length: 18
V: TRBV7-8
J: TRBJ2-6
D: TRBD1
size: .

DNA: TGTGCCAGCACACCGGGGTACCAAGAGACCCAGTACTTC
CDR3: CASTPGYQETQYF
length: 13
V: TRBV3-1/TRBV3-2
J: TRBJ2-5
D: .
size: .

DNA: TGTGCCAGTAGTACCCTAGGGACAGATACGCAGTATTTT
CDR3: CASSTLGTDTQYF
length: 13
V: TRBV19
J: TRBJ2-3
D: .
size: .

DNA: TGTGCCAGCAGCGAGTCCGGGCGGGTAGAGACCCAGTACTTC
CDR3: CASSESGRVETQYF
length: 14
V: TRBV3-1/TRBV3-2
J: TRBJ2-5
D: .
size: few

DNA: TGTGCCAGCAGTGACGTCAGGGTTACCTCTGGGGCCAACGTCCTGACTTTC
CDR3: CASSDVRVTSGANVLTF
length: 17
V: TRBV6-1
J: TRBJ2-6
D: .
size: few

DNA: TGTGCCAGCGGGGAAACCTCCTACGAGCAGTACTTC
CDR3: CASGETSYEQYF
length: 12
V: TRBV14
J: TRBJ2-7
D: .
size: .

DNA: TGCAGCGTTAAAAACTTGAACACTGAAGCTTTCTTT
CDR3: CSVKNLNTEAFF
length: 12
V: TRBV29-1
J: TRBJ1-1
D: .
size: .

DNA: TGTGCCAGCAGTACGCCCTGGACTGAAGCTTTCTTT
CDR3: CASSTPWTEAFF
length: 12
V: TRBV12-3/TRBV12-4
J: TRBJ1-1
D: .
size: once

DNA: TGTGCCAGCAGTTACTCGAGGGGTCTGTCTAGAGCTTTCTTT
CDR3: CASSYSRGLSRAFF
length: 14
V: TRBV6-2/TRBV6-3
J: TRBJ1-1
D: .
size: .

DNA: TGTGCCAGCAGCTTAGGGCTTAACTATGGCTACACCTTC
CDR3: CASSLGLNYGYTF
length: 13
V: TRBV7-2
J: TRBJ1-2
D: .
size: .

DNA: TGTGCCAGCAGCTTAATAATGGCTAGCGGGAGAGGATGGAATGAGCAGTTCTTC
CDR3: CASSLIMASGRGWNEQFF
length: 18
V: TRBV7-8
J: TRBJ2-1
D: TRBD2
size: .

DNA: TGCGCCAGCAGCATTACAGGGAGGTACCACACTGAAGCTTTCTTT
CDR3: CASSITGRYHTEAFF
length: 15
V: TRBV5-1
J: TRBJ1-1
D: .
size: .

DNA: TGTGCCACCAGTCCAGGGCCCCCTTCCTATGGCTACACCTTC
CDR3: CATSPGPPSYGYTF
length: 14
V: TRBV24-1
J: TRBJ1-2
D: .
size: .

DNA: TGTGCCAGCAGCCAAGATCTGGGACTAGTGCTGTTCTTC
CDR3: CASSQDLGLVLFF
length: 13
V: TRBV14
J: TRBJ2-1
D: TRBD2
size: .

DNA: TGCAGCGTTGAAGATCGGGCAGGGGGAATCAACGAGCAGTACTTC
CDR3: CSVEDRAGGINEQYF
length: 15
V: TRBV29-1
J: TRBJ2-7
D: TRBD1
size: .

DNA: TGTGCCAGCAGTTCCGTTAAGGATCACTATGGCTACACCTTC
CDR3: CASSSVKDHYGYTF
length: 14
V: TRBV5-4
J: TRBJ1-2
D: .
size: .

DNA: TGTGCCAGCTCGCCGACAAGCGGGGAGACCCAGTACTTC
CDR3: CASSPTSGETQYF
length: 13
V: TRBV18
J: TRBJ2-5
D: .
size: .

DNA: TGTGCCAGCAGTTTAATCTGGGGTCAGCCCCAGCATTTT
CDR3: CASSLIWGQPQHF
length: 13
V: TRBV27
J: TRBJ1-5
D: .
size: few

DNA: TGTGCCAGCCGGCAGGACAGGGCCCTCTACGAGCAGTACTTC
CDR3: CASRQDRALYEQYF
length: 14
V: TRBV2
J: TRBJ2-7
D: TRBD1
size: .

DNA: TGTGCCAGCAGTGAAAAGGGACCCAACAGGGGATCACCCCTCCACTTT
CDR3: CASSEKGPNRGSPLHF
length: 16
V: TRBV25-1
J: TRBJ1-6
D: TRBD1
size: .

DNA: TGCAGCGTTGTCAGGGCGCCCGGCTCCTACAATGAGCAGTTCTTC
CDR3: CSVVRAPGSYNEQFF
length: 15
V: TRBV29-1
J: TRBJ2-1
D: .
size: once

DNA: TGTGCCAGCAGCCAAGATATCAATATTCGGGCGCCGGCCGGGGAGCTGTTTTTT
CDR3: CASSQDINIRAPAGELFF
length: 18
V: TRBV3-1/TRBV3-2
J: TRBJ2-2
D: .
size: .

DNA: TGTGCCATCAGTGGTGGACAGACCTATGGCTACACCTTC
CDR3: CAISGGQTYGYTF
length: 13
V: TRBV10-3
J: TRBJ1-2
D: .
size: .

DNA: TGTGCCAGCAGTTCGGGACCGAGGGAAGCTTTCTTT
CDR3: CASSSGPREAFF
length: 12
V: TRBV28
J: TRBJ1-1
D: .
size: .

DNA: TGTGCCAGGGGGGAGGGGGCTAGTGGCTACACCTTC
CDR3: CARGEGASGYTF
length: 12
V: TRBV19
J: TRBJ1-2
D: TRBD1
size: .

DNA: TGTGCCAGCAGGCGGACTGAAGCTTTCTTT
CDR3: CASRRTEAFF
length: 10
V: TRBV27
J: TRBJ1-1
D: .
size: .

DNA: TGTGCCAGCAGCCCGGGGCGGCTTACCACAGATACGCAGTATTTT
CDR3: CASSPGRLTTDTQYF
length: 15
V: TRBV7-8
J: TRBJ2-3
D: .
size: .

DNA: TGTGCCACCAGTGACCAGGGGGCTGGAGGCTACACCTTC
CDR3: CATSDQGAGGYTF
length: 13
V: TRBV24-1
J: TRBJ1-2
D: TRBD1
size: .

DNA: TGTGCCAGCAGCTTCCGGGACCCCGGAGTGGAGACCCAGTACTTC
CDR3: CASSFRDPGVETQYF
length: 15
V: TRBV11-1
J: TRBJ2-5
D: .
size: .

DNA: TGTGCCAGCACCGGACAGAGCTCCTACAATGAGCAGTTCTTC
CDR3: CASTGQSSYNEQFF
length: 14
V: TRBV11-1
J: TRBJ2-1
D: .
size: .

DNA: TGTGCCAGCAGTCTCCGGCGGACAGGGGAGGTTAATTCACCCCTCCACTTT
CDR3: CASSLRRTGEVNSPLHF
length: 17
V: TRBV6-2/TRBV6-3
J: TRBJ1-6
D: TRBD1
size: .

DNA: TGTGCCACCAGTGATTCCGGGACTAGTTATGGCTACACCTTC
CDR3: CATSDSGTSYGYTF
length: 14
V: TRBV24-1
J: TRBJ1-2
D: .
size: .

DNA: TGTGCCAGCAAACCTCGGGCTAGCGGGGACCGGGAGCAGTACTTC
CDR3: CASKPRASGDREQYF
length: 15
V: TRBV27
J: TRBJ2-7
D: TRBD2
size: .

DNA: TGTGCCAGCAGTGTACAGGGTTTGGGTCTATGGGATACGCAGTATTTT
CDR3: CASSVQGLGLWDTQYF
length: 16
V: TRBV6-1
J: TRBJ2-3
D: .
size: .